The next 27 T cell receptor beta chains were all read from a single sample in a study of T cells after yellow fever vaccination. TCRdb re-called the 5' RACE reads with MiXCR, one entry per CDR3 protein. The repertoire holds 550,000 or so distinct CDR3 sequences, with 15% to 20% as singletons. The sequencing here drew on PBMCs, taken 15 days after the yellow fever booster vaccination. The source of these receptors is a man younger than 40 who received the YFV17D yellow fever vaccine.

The V gene is TRBV12-3 or TRBV12-4, the J gene TRBJ2-7; D gene ambiguous. V lost 6 bases and J 3 bases, leaving 9 bases between the germline ends. The length of the CDR3 is 12 residues. CDR3 DNA sequence: TGTGCCAGCAGACGTAGGGACTACGAGCAGTACTTC. This sequence encodes CASRRRDYEQYF.

The chain joins TRBV4-1 to TRBJ2-3; D possibly matches TRBD1 or TRBD2 (5 bases each). This CDR3 spans 16 amino acids. CDR1 MGHRA and CDR2 YSYEKL come from the germline V gene. Trimming removed 0 bases from V and 5 bases from J, with 15 bases in between. The CDR3 loop reads CASSQDKPGGEDTQYF. DNA for the CDR3: TGCGCCAGCAGCCAAGATAAACCTGGGGGAGAAGATACGCAGTATTTT.

V usage is TRBV11-3 and J usage is TRBJ2-2; 8 bases are shared with TRBD1. Germline V CDR1 and CDR2: SGHNT, YENEEA. The length of the CDR3 is 14 residues. Trimming removed 8 bases from V and 1 base from J; junction bases left unmatched: 3. The CDR3 nucleotides are TGTGCCAGCCAGGGGGCGGGGAACACCGGGGAGCTGTTTTTT. It codes for CASQGAGNTGELFF.

This clonotype was recorded a few times. This rearrangement joins TRBV12-3 or TRBV12-4 to TRBJ2-1; 8 positions agree with TRBD1. J was trimmed by 0 bases and V by 6 bases; bases with no gene match: 10. The CDR3 spans 17 residues. The chain's CDR3 is CASRGIQGVFSYNEQFF. The DNA of the CDR3 is TGTGCCAGCAGGGGTATACAGGGGGTGTTCTCCTACAATGAGCAGTTCTTC.

The CDR3 DNA follows: TGTGCCAGCAGTGGTCCGGGCGTTAGCTCTGGGGCCAACGTCCTGACTTTC. It codes for CASSGPGVSSGANVLTF. This chain joins TRBV28 and TRBJ2-6; no clear D. The V gene lost 5 bases and the J gene lost 0 bases, with 14 bases spanning the gap. The germline gives CDR1 MDHEN, CDR2 SYDVKM. The CDR3 spans 17 residues.

The V and J genes are TRBV14 and TRBJ2-7; TRBD2 agrees at 8 bases. The germline V gene encodes CDR1 SGHDN and CDR2 FVKESK. V was pared by 5 bases and J by 3 bases, with 3 bases of the junction left unmatched. This CDR3 is built from 13 residues. In DNA form, the CDR3 reads TGTGCCAGCAGCGTGGGACTAGGCTACGAGCAGTACTTC. Translated, it gives CASSVGLGYEQYF.

The chain uses TRBV30 and TRBJ2-2, with D perhaps TRBD2 (5 bases). The CDR3 has 14 amino acids. The V end was cut by 7 bases, the J end by 2 bases, with 14 bases between. Germline lookup yields CDR1 GTSNPN and CDR2 SVGIG (reference sequence). The CDR3 loop is CASRTAPNTGELFF. The CDR3 region has the DNA TGTGCCTCCAGGACTGCCCCAAACACCGGGGAGCTGTTTTTT.

The genes are TRBV11-2 and TRBJ2-1; tentatively, D is TRBD2 (6 bases). The CDR3 consists of 17 residues. Germline V lookup: CDR1 SGHAT, CDR2 FQNNGV. V was trimmed by 1 base and J by 0 bases, leaving 13 bases between them. The CDR3 sequence is CASSLGAGLSSYNEQFF. Written as DNA, the CDR3 is TGTGCCAGCAGCTTAGGGGCGGGGCTGAGCTCCTACAATGAGCAGTTCTTC.

This clonotype was picked up a small number of times. The chain couples TRBV28 to TRBJ2-3; the D gene is possibly TRBD2 (6 bases). V dropped 6 bases and J dropped 2 bases, with 15 bases sitting between them. The length of the CDR3 is 15 residues. Germline V gene sequence: CDR1 MDHEN, CDR2 SYDVKM. The CDR3 sequence: CASRDGGGYTDTQYF. As DNA, the CDR3 is TGTGCCAGCAGGGACGGTGGGGGGTACACAGATACGCAGTATTTT.

This clonotype appeared a few times. CDR3 nucleotides: TGTGCCAGCAGTTTTCAGGGACAGTACACTGAAGCTTTCTTT. Translating gives CASSFQGQYTEAFF. The chain employs TRBV12-3 or TRBV12-4 and TRBJ1-1, with 7 nucleotides matching TRBD1. V lost 3 bases to trimming and J lost 3 bases; unmatched junction nucleotides: 4. The CDR3 loop spans 14 amino acids.

The chain recombines TRBV5-4 with TRBJ2-3, with D possibly called TRBD1 or TRBD2 (6 bases each). Germline V gene lookup returns CDR1 SGHNT and CDR2 YYREEE (reference sequence). V shed 2 bases and J shed 2 bases, with 9 bases lying between them. There are 14 residues in the CDR3. The CDR3, as DNA: TGTGCCAGCAGCTTTAGGGGGGACACAGATACGCAGTATTTT. Its protein product is CASSFRGDTDTQYF.

Comment on this clonotype: The CDR3 carries no conserved terminal phenylalanine or tryptophan, so it likely arises from a read error. This chain connects TRBV5-1 to TRBJ2-5; 15 positions agree with TRBD2. Trimming removed 4 bases from V and 5 bases from J; junction bases left unmatched: 18. Germline CDR1 is SGHRS and CDR2 is YFSETQ. This CDR3 region has 20 residues. The CDR3 loop reads CASSEKGLAGGPPSFETQYS. CDR3 nucleotide sequence: TGCGCCAGCAGCGAAAAGGGACTAGCGGGAGGACCGCCCTCATTTGAGACCCAGTACTCC.

CDR3 sequence reads: CASRAGGGGSYNEQFF. The CDR3 nucleotides read TGTGCCAGCAGGGCAGGGGGCGGGGGGTCCTACAATGAGCAGTTCTTC. The rearrangement joins TRBV6-1 to TRBJ2-1; D possibly matches TRBD1 or TRBD2 (8 bases each). With 6 bases removed from V and 1 base from J, the gap between germline ends came to 16 bases. The CDR3 is made up of 16 amino acids. Germline V lookup: CDR1 MNHNS, CDR2 SASEGT.

This clonotype was counted a few times. This chain uses TRBV27 with TRBJ2-5, with D perhaps assigned TRBD1 or TRBD2 (5 bases each). Trimming pared 9 bases from V and 5 bases from J, leaving 13 bases between. CDR3 size: 12 residues. Germline CDR1 MNHEY, CDR2 SMNVEV (reference sequence). The CDR3 is CARGLEGETQYF. In DNA form, the CDR3 reads TGTGCCAGGGGATTAGAGGGGGAGACCCAGTACTTC.

The chain has TRBV12-3 or TRBV12-4 and TRBJ2-7; the match to TRBD1 covers 9 bases. V lost 9 bases, J lost 2 bases, and 14 bases stayed unmatched. The CDR3 runs to 16 residues. The CDR3 spells CASSPGGGQGTYEQYF. The CDR3 DNA follows: TGTGCCAGTTCCCCCGGAGGTGGACAGGGGACCTACGAGCAGTACTTC.

This chain connects TRBV5-5 to TRBJ1-5, with D hard to call. Trimming removed 0 bases at V and 4 bases at J, with 11 bases between. This CDR3 is built from 15 residues. Germline CDR1 reads SGHKS; CDR2 reads YYEKEE (reference sequence). This CDR3 is CASSLGPNLNQPQHF. The CDR3 region has the DNA TGTGCCAGCAGCTTGGGTCCGAACTTAAATCAGCCCCAGCATTTT.

This clonotype was seen a handful of times. This chain uses TRBV7-8 with TRBJ2-7, with D perhaps matching TRBD1 (6 bases). V was pared by 5 bases and J by 3 bases, with 14 bases between. The CDR3 length is 14 residues. CDR1 is SGHVS and CDR2 is FQNEAQ in the germline V gene. The CDR3 DNA sequence: TGTGCCAGCAGCATTCTCGGGACAATCTACGAGCAGTACTTC. It yields the protein CASSILGTIYEQYF.

The table lists this clonotype with a few counts. The chain couples TRBV24-1 to TRBJ2-4, with 9 nucleotides matching TRBD2. Trimming removed 4 bases from V and 6 bases from J; junction bases left unmatched: 9. This CDR3 has 16 amino acids. Germline CDR1 and CDR2: KGHDR and SFDVKD. The CDR3 loop reads CATSDPAGGGRNIQYF. CDR3 nucleotides: TGTGCCACCAGTGACCCAGCGGGAGGAGGAAGAAACATTCAGTACTTC.

This chain connects TRBV28 to TRBJ1-2, with D maybe TRBD1 (5 bases). The V gene lost 11 bases and the J gene lost 8 bases, with 27 bases spanning the gap. The CDR3 is 15 amino acids. CDR1 and CDR2 (germline): MDHEN, SYDVKM. The CDR3 nucleotides read TGTGCCTCAAAAGAGCAGGGCCCACTGGTTTGGGGCTACACCTTC. Encoded protein: CASKEQGPLVWGYTF.

About this clonotype itself: At one end the junction does not follow the germline gene, possibly because of a read error. This sequence joins TRBV5-8 and TRBJ2-1, with TRBD1 as a possible D gene (6 bases). CDR1 and CDR2 (germline): SGHTS, YDEGEE. The CDR3 covers 16 residues. DNA for the CDR3: TGTGCCAGCAGATTGGGGGCAGGGCCCTCCTACAATGAGCAGTTCTTC. Amino acid sequence: CASRLGAGPSYNEQFF.

The chain links TRBV9 to TRBJ1-6; D is unresolved. Germline V lookup: CDR1 SGDLS, CDR2 YYNGEE. Trimming took off 0 bases at V and 10 bases at J, with 14 bases between the two ends. The CDR3 totals 15 residues. In DNA, the CDR3 is TGTGCCAGCAGCGTAGTCGGGGTCGGTAACTCACCCCTCCACTTT. Residues: CASSVVGVGNSPLHF.

This clonotype was observed a few times. The genes are TRBV6-2 or TRBV6-3 and TRBJ2-7; the D gene is possibly TRBD2 (6 bases). Germline loops: CDR1 MNHEY, CDR2 SVGEGT. The CDR3 has 15 residues. V dropped 2 bases and J dropped 5 bases, with 16 bases sitting between them. CDR3 bases: TGTGCCAGCAGTTACGGCCGGGACTTGATCCACGAGCAGTACTTC. It is translated as CASSYGRDLIHEQYF.

This chain connects TRBV20-1 to TRBJ2-6, with 10 positions matching TRBD2. The germline gives CDR1 DFQATT, CDR2 SNEGSKA (reference sequence). The CDR3 has 15 amino acids. J was trimmed by 1 base and V by 8 bases; bases with no gene match: 5. DNA for the CDR3: TGCAGTCCTGTAGCGGGGGGTTCTGGGGCCAACGTCCTGACTTTC. It codes for CSPVAGGSGANVLTF.

This clonotype has a handful of counts. CDR3 loop: CASSPISGTGGIQYF. CDR3 coding DNA: TGTGCCAGCAGTCCAATCTCCGGGACAGGGGGCATTCAGTACTTC. V usage is TRBV27 and J usage is TRBJ2-4; 11 bases are a match to TRBD1. Trimming at V came to 5 bases and at J to 9 bases, leaving 9 bases not matched to a gene. The germline CDR1 and CDR2 sequences are MNHEY and SMNVEV (reference sequence). The CDR3 consists of 15 residues.

A few counts support this clonotype. J is TRBJ2-7 and V is TRBV5-1; D ambiguous. With 0 bases removed from V and 6 bases from J, the gap between germline ends came to 13 bases. The CDR3 extends over 14 amino acids. Germline V CDR1 and CDR2: SGHRS, YFSETQ. CDR3 sequence: CASSLDRTVPEQYF. The CDR3 region has the DNA TGCGCCAGCAGCTTGGATCGGACGGTCCCCGAGCAGTACTTC.

A few counts support this clonotype. V is TRBV12-3 or TRBV12-4 and J is TRBJ2-5, with unresolved D. The CDR3 loop spans 12 amino acids. Trimming pared 6 bases from V and 0 bases from J, leaving 5 bases between. In nucleotides, the CDR3 is TGTGCCAGCAGGCTAAACCAAGAGACCCAGTACTTC. It translates to CASRLNQETQYF.

This chain uses TRBV7-9 with TRBJ2-5; D might be TRBD2 (6 bases). The CDR3 is 14 amino acids. V lost 5 bases and J lost 7, with 17 bases in between. The V gene's germline CDR1 is SEHNR and CDR2 FQNEAQ (reference sequence). CDR3 region: CASSHPSSGGTQYF. CDR3 DNA sequence: TGTGCCAGCAGCCACCCCTCCTCCGGGGGGACCCAGTACTTC.